The clone carrying this T cell receptor beta chain was seen at least ten times. Its target is unknown. The source of the sample is a study of early T cells in non-severe SARS-CoV-2 infection. In the study overall: Sequencing targeted bulk RNA from unsorted whole blood, leaving chains unpaired.

Notes on the study in general: Comparison of clonotypes with VDJdb favored anti-spike CD8 responses while missing private and CD4 specificities.

V was pared by 1 base and J by 8 bases, with 8 bases between. In germline, CDR1 is MDHEN, CDR2 SYDVKM. This CDR3 contains 12 residues. Separate cDNA molecules each had unique molecular identifiers attached to them. One entry per CDR3 protein results from TCRdb running MiXCR on the 5' RACE reads. This sample has 45,000 to 55,000 distinct CDR3 sequences, with roughly 7.7% found just once. Specimen: whole blood. The rearrangement joins TRBV28 to TRBJ1-1, with D uncertain. The clonotype originates from an adult who was a healthcare worker with PCR-confirmed SARS-CoV-2 infection or an uninfected control (not recorded which). CDR3 in DNA: TGTGCCAGCAGTTTATCTAGGGTAGAAGCTTTCTTT. Amino acid sequence: CASSLSRVEAFF.